Each of the 24 T cell receptor beta chains below was sequenced from the same sample in a study of blood T cell repertoires in COVID-19. Produced via immunoSEQ multiplex PCR; TCRdb's table is partial and in-frame only. The table records roughly 270,000 clones, about 82% of them present only once. The sequencing input was peripheral blood. These receptors were collected from a man aged 50 or older with active or convalescent COVID-19.

The chain is built from TRBV28 and TRBJ2-5; tentative D call: TRBD2 (6 bases). CDR3 length: 15 residues. Between the trimmed V and J ends, which lost 7 bases and 4 bases, there was a span of 19 bases. Germline CDR1 and CDR2: MDHEN and SYDVKM. CDR3 coding DNA: TGTGCCAGCACTTCGGCTGCGGCGGGAACAGAGACCCAGTACTTC. Its protein is CASTSAAAGTETQYF.

The chain has TRBV27 and TRBJ2-3; the D is unclear. The CDR3 contains 15 residues. Germline V gene sequence: CDR1 MNHEY, CDR2 SMNVEV (reference sequence). With 3 bases removed from V and 0 bases from J, the gap between germline ends came to 10 bases. CDR3 protein: CASSFLAASTDTQYF. The CDR3 DNA reads as TGTGCCAGCAGTTTCCTTGCGGCTAGCACAGATACGCAGTATTTT.

This sequence joins TRBV11-2 and TRBJ2-3; possible D gene TRBD2, 7 bases. The CDR3 extends over 17 amino acids. The V end lost 5 bases, the J end lost 2 bases, and 20 bases lay between the germline ends. Germline loops: CDR1 SGHAT, CDR2 FQNNGV. CDR3 coding DNA: TGTGCCAGCAGCCCCCTGGGGGGGGCGGAAATCACAGATACGCAGTATTTT. Amino acid sequence: CASSPLGGAEITDTQYF.

The rearrangement uses TRBV28 and TRBJ1-1; unclear D gene. This CDR3 has 15 residues. Germline values: CDR1 MDHEN, CDR2 SYDVKM. V lost 5 bases to trimming and J lost 5 bases, with 18 bases between them. Here the CDR3 DNA reads TGTGCCAGCAGTCCCCCCCGAGGGCGGATTACTGAAGCTTTCTTT. Protein: CASSPPRGRITEAFF.

The chain combines TRBV6-5 with TRBJ2-5, with TRBD2 identical over 11 bases. CDR1 and CDR2 from the germline V gene are MNHEY and SVGAGI. The V segment lost 5 bases and the J segment 9 bases; nucleotides outside the gene matches: 11. CDR3 length: 15 amino acids. The CDR3 sequence is CASSPPSLAGGAQYF. The CDR3 nucleotides are TGTGCCAGCAGTCCCCCGAGTTTAGCGGGGGGGGCCCAGTACTTC.

The gene calls are TRBV6-6 and TRBJ2-1; 7 bases line up with TRBD1. The CDR3 sequence is 15 residues long. Germline V gives CDR1 MNHNY, CDR2 SVGAGI (reference sequence). Unmatched junction bases numbered 11, after V lost 7 bases and J lost 5 bases. The CDR3 bases are TGTGCCAGCATCCAAAAGGGGGCGCCGAACAATGAGCAGTTCTTC. Its protein is CASIQKGAPNNEQFF.

This chain uses TRBV19 with TRBJ2-7; a weak D match, TRBD1 (6 bases). The CDR3 sequence is 14 residues long. V was trimmed by 1 base and J by 4 bases, leaving 11 bases between them. Germline values: CDR1 LNHDA, CDR2 SQIVND (reference sequence). CDR3 sequence reads: CASSIGTGQYEQYF. The CDR3 region has the DNA TGTGCCAGTAGTATAGGTACAGGGCAGTACGAGCAGTACTTC.

The chain recombines TRBV2 with TRBJ2-3; a possible D gene is TRBD1 (5 bases). Trimming removed 2 bases from V and 5 bases from J, with 11 bases in between. The germline CDR1 and CDR2 sequences are SNHLY and FYNNEI. This CDR3 comprises 14 residues. CDR3 nucleotide sequence: TGTGCCAGCAGTGAATCCCGACAGCGAGATACGCAGTATTTT. The encoded protein is CASSESRQRDTQYF.

V is TRBV18 and J is TRBJ2-2, with D unclear. Germline CDR1 is KGHSH and CDR2 is LQKENI. The CDR3 extends over 15 amino acids. The V and J ends lost 2 bases and 5 bases respectively, with 12 bases between them. The CDR3 nucleotides read TGTGCCAGCTCACCATTTACGGGTGTGACCGGGGAGCTGTTTTTT. Translating it yields CASSPFTGVTGELFF.

CDR3 amino acids: CASSYGGSGANVLTF. In nucleotides, the CDR3 is TGTGCCAGCAGTTACGGGGGGTCCGGGGCCAACGTCCTGACTTTC. The chain carries TRBV6-5 and TRBJ2-6, with D perhaps matching TRBD2 (6 bases). V was pared by 2 bases and J by 4 bases, with 9 bases between. The CDR3 runs to 15 residues. The germline V gene encodes CDR1 MNHEY and CDR2 SVGAGI.

This clone showed up just once. This rearrangement joins TRBV19 to TRBJ2-7; 7 nucleotides agree with TRBD2. Germline loops: CDR1 LNHDA, CDR2 SQIVND (reference sequence). The CDR3 contains 15 residues. V shed 3 bases, J shed 3 bases, and the junction held 8 bases outside the gene matches. CDR3 DNA sequence: TGTGCCAGTAGTATCGGGACTATGACCTTCTACGAGCAGTACTTC. It yields the protein CASSIGTMTFYEQYF.

This chain joins TRBV2 and TRBJ1-1, with 8 bases identical to TRBD1. This CDR3 comprises 16 residues. Trimming took 5 bases from V and 0 from J; bases not matched to a gene: 8. Germline V CDR1 and CDR2: SNHLY, FYNNEI. Here the CDR3 DNA reads TGTGCCAGCAGTCGACAGGGGTTTTCCCTGAACACTGAAGCTTTCTTT. Residues: CASSRQGFSLNTEAFF.

V usage is TRBV18 and J usage is TRBJ2-3; maybe TRBD2 (5 bases). V shed 3 bases and J shed 4 bases, with 17 bases lying between them. CDR3 length: 16 residues. The germline CDR1 and CDR2 sequences are KGHSH and LQKENI. The chain's CDR3 is CASSPPGIARPDTQYF. In DNA form, the CDR3 reads TGTGCCAGCTCACCCCCCGGGATAGCTCGCCCAGATACGCAGTATTTT.

J is TRBJ2-3 and V is TRBV5-1, with 13 bases identical to TRBD2. This CDR3 has 15 amino acids. Trimming cost V 7 bases and J 5 bases; bases outside gene matches: 7. The germline CDR1 and CDR2 sequences are SGHRS and YFSETQ. Here the CDR3 DNA reads TGCGCCAGCTTAAACGGACTAGCGGGAGTAGATACGCAGTATTTT. It codes for CASLNGLAGVDTQYF.

The chain uses TRBV7-2 and TRBJ2-1; 9 bases line up with TRBD2. J gave up 6 bases and V 1 base, and 4 bases lay outside the gene matches. Germline V gene data show CDR1 as SGHTA and CDR2 as FQGNSA. The CDR3 loop spans 15 amino acids. The CDR3, as DNA: TGTGCCAGCAGCTTAGTAGCGGGAGAGGGCAATGAGCAGTTCTTC. This translates into CASSLVAGEGNEQFF.

The rearrangement joins TRBV4-3 to TRBJ1-1; D is undetermined. Trimming stripped 1 base from V and 4 bases from J, with 19 bases between. CDR3 length: 17 amino acids. Germline lookup yields CDR1 LGHNA and CDR2 YSLEER. CDR3 bases: TGCGCCAGCAGCCAAGGCCTCCTGCTCGGAGGTGGCACTGAAGCTTTCTTT. It encodes CASSQGLLLGGGTEAFF.

This clone has only one observation. The V and J genes are TRBV19 and TRBJ2-7; unclear D gene. Trimming left V 3 bases short and J 1 base short, with 10 bases between. Germline loops: CDR1 LNHDA, CDR2 SQIVND (reference sequence). This CDR3 comprises 14 residues. The CDR3 region has the DNA TGTGCCAGTAGTATCTCCTCGAGTTCCTACGAGCAGTACTTC. Protein product: CASSISSSSYEQYF.

Comment on this clone: The same CDR3 also results from other DNA sequences found in this sample. The gene calls are TRBV24-1 and TRBJ2-2; TRBD1 matches at 8 bases. The CDR3 sequence is 15 residues long. Trimming took 4 bases from V and 3 from J; bases not matched to a gene: 3. Germline CDR1 and CDR2: KGHDR and SFDVKD. CDR3 residues: CATSDPDRDTGELFF. In nucleotides, the CDR3 is TGTGCCACCAGTGACCCGGACAGGGACACCGGGGAGCTGTTTTTT.

This clone has a handful of counts. This sequence joins TRBV4-1 and TRBJ2-7, with no clear D. Germline values: CDR1 MGHRA, CDR2 YSYEKL. CDR3 size: 15 residues. Trimming shortened V by 1 base and J by 2 bases, and 12 bases separated the two germline ends. The CDR3 is CASSQVPVIPYEQYF. The CDR3 DNA reads as TGCGCCAGCAGCCAAGTCCCAGTGATTCCCTACGAGCAGTACTTC.

CDR3: CSVVNPTSGMFGQFF. The CDR3 DNA reads as TGCAGCGTTGTGAACCCGACTAGCGGGATGTTTGGGCAGTTCTTC. The chain links TRBV29-1 to TRBJ2-1, with 11 positions matching TRBD2. The trim removed 4 bases at V and 12 bases at J, leaving 14 bases unmatched. Per germline, CDR1 SQVTM and CDR2 ANQGSEA. The CDR3 spans 15 residues.

This chain connects TRBV19 to TRBJ2-3, with 7 positions matching TRBD2. Germline assignment: CDR1 LNHDA and CDR2 SQIVND (reference sequence). The V segment lost 3 bases and the J segment 6 bases; nucleotides outside the gene matches: 12. CDR3 size: 16 residues. The CDR3, as DNA: TGTGCCAGTAGTATCGGACGGGGCGGGAGAGGCGATACGCAGTATTTT. Its protein is CASSIGRGGRGDTQYF.

Details on this clone: The sample has other DNA sequences that encode this CDR3 too. V is TRBV13 and J is TRBJ2-5; 10 nucleotides line up with TRBD2. Per the germline V gene, CDR1 is PRHDT and CDR2 is FYEKMQ (reference sequence). V trimming: 5 bases; J trimming: 4 bases; junction bases outside the gene matches: 4. CDR3 length: 14 residues. This CDR3 is CASSRSGRGETQYF. CDR3 coding DNA: TGTGCCAGCAGCCGGAGCGGGAGGGGAGAGACCCAGTACTTC.

V gene TRBV6-6 combines with J gene TRBJ1-4, with D perhaps TRBD1 (5 bases). V lost 10 bases, J lost 8 bases, and 20 bases lay in between. The CDR3 loop spans 14 amino acids. Germline V gives CDR1 MNHNY, CDR2 SVGAGI (reference sequence). This CDR3 is CATTNQGIGEKLFF. The CDR3 DNA is TGTGCCACCACGAATCAGGGAATCGGGGAAAAACTGTTTTTT.

The gene calls are TRBV6-5 and TRBJ2-7, with a possible D match to TRBD1 (6 bases). The V gene's germline CDR1 is MNHEY and CDR2 SVGAGI. V was shortened by 8 bases and J by 0 bases, with 11 bases between the two germline ends. CDR3 length: 13 residues. The CDR3 region has the DNA TGTGCCAGCTCCGGACAGATCTCCTACGAGCAGTACTTC. Its translation: CASSGQISYEQYF.